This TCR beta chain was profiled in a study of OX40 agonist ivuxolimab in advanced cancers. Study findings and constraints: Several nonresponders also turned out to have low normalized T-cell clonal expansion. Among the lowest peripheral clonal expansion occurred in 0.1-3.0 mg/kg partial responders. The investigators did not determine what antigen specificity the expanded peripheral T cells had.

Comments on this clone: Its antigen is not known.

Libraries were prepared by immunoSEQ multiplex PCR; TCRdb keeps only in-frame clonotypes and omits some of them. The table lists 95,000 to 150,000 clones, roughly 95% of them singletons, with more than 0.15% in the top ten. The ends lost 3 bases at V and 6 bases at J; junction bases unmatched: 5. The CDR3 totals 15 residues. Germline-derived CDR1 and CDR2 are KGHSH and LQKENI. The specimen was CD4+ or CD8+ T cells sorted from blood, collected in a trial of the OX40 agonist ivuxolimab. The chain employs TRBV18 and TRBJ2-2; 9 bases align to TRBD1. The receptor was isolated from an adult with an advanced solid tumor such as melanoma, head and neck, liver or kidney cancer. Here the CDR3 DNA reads TGTGCCAGCTCACCTCGGGACAGGGTGGCCGGGGAGCTGTTTTTT. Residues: CASSPRDRVAGELFF.